This passage covers 25 T cell receptor beta chains from one sample sequenced in a study of T-cell reconstitution after alpha-beta-depleted transplantation in children. The TCRbeta library was prepared with unique molecular identifiers. TCRdb re-derived calls from the PCR reads in MiXCR, one entry per CDR3 protein. The repertoire holds around 960,000 distinct CDR3 sequences, with 25% to 35% as singletons. The input for sequencing was PBMCs, mostly from graft donor cells, taken 360 days after TCRalphabeta/CD19-depleted stem cell transplant. The receptors were gathered from a boy in the first two years of life who had a stem cell transplant for SCID, so the T cells may come from the graft donor.

Only a few counts were recorded for this clonotype. V usage is TRBV20-1 and J usage is TRBJ2-5; TRBD2 might be the D (6 bases). The V gene lost 3 bases and the J gene lost 5 bases, with 16 bases spanning the gap. Germline V gives CDR1 DFQATT, CDR2 SNEGSKA (reference sequence). CDR3 length equals 14 residues. CDR3 residues: CSARASAVWETQYF. CDR3 in DNA: TGCAGTGCTAGGGCTAGCGCCGTCTGGGAGACCCAGTACTTC.

In DNA, the CDR3 is TGTGCCAGCAGCCCGTGGCCTACAGATACGCAGTATTTT. Its translation: CASSPWPTDTQYF. The V call is TRBV7-3, the J call TRBJ2-3; D unresolved. V was shortened by 5 bases and J by 3 bases, with 9 bases between the two germline ends. The CDR3 spans 13 residues. Germline CDR1 is SGHTA and CDR2 is FQGTGA.

This clonotype was found a few times. This CDR3 reads CAISEVRAGTSYEQYF. The DNA of the CDR3 is TGTGCCATCAGTGAAGTTAGAGCGGGTACATCCTACGAGCAGTACTTC. The V call is TRBV10-3, the J call TRBJ2-7, with D possibly matching TRBD2 (6 bases). The CDR3 covers 16 residues. V lost 3 bases and J 1 base, leaving 16 bases between the germline ends. Germline V gene data show CDR1 as ENHRY and CDR2 as SYGVKD.

The V gene is TRBV6-5, the J gene TRBJ2-7, with TRBD2 as a possible D gene (5 bases). CDR3 length: 17 amino acids. Germline loops: CDR1 MNHEY, CDR2 SVGAGI. With 0 bases removed from V and 3 bases from J, the gap between germline ends came to 18 bases. CDR3 loop: CASSYSFDLEAFYEQYF. In DNA form, the CDR3 reads TGTGCCAGCAGTTACTCGTTCGATTTGGAGGCTTTCTACGAGCAGTACTTC.

In its sample, this clonotype was seen many times. The chain is built from TRBV2 and TRBJ2-7; D is unclear. CDR3 length: 12 amino acids. Germline V gene data show CDR1 as SNHLY and CDR2 as FYNNEI. Trimming took 2 bases from V and 4 from J, leaving 6 bases between them. CDR3: CASSESGYEQYF. The DNA for the CDR3 is TGTGCCAGCAGTGAATCCGGATACGAGCAGTACTTC.

This clonotype occurred a few times. The chain recombines TRBV10-3 with TRBJ2-7, with a possible D match to TRBD2 (5 bases). Germline CDR1 and CDR2: ENHRY and SYGVKD. The CDR3 is 13 residues long. Trimming removed 4 bases at V and 2 bases at J, with 9 bases between. The CDR3: CAISGGNAYEQYF. CDR3 DNA: TGTGCCATCAGTGGAGGGAATGCCTACGAGCAGTACTTC.

There are many counts of this clonotype. The J gene is TRBJ2-7, the V gene TRBV10-3; unclear D gene. Germline V gene sequence: CDR1 ENHRY, CDR2 SYGVKD. The CDR3 loop spans 13 amino acids. V was shortened by 0 bases and J by 6 bases, with 9 bases between the two germline ends. CDR3 sequence reads: CAISESEGREQYF. CDR3 sequence (DNA): TGTGCCATCAGTGAGTCGGAAGGGCGCGAGCAGTACTTC.

Here the CDR3 reads CASGRGGGYNEQFF. The CDR3 coding sequence is TGCGCCAGCGGGCGGGGGGGCGGCTACAATGAGCAGTTCTTC. The chain is built from TRBV5-1 and TRBJ2-1, with 9 bases fitting TRBD2. V lost 7 bases to trimming and J lost 3 bases; unmatched junction nucleotides: 5. The CDR3 extends over 14 amino acids. Looked up from germline, CDR1 is SGHRS and CDR2 is YFSETQ.

This clonotype has a handful of counts. The J gene is TRBJ2-2, the V gene TRBV5-1, with 7 bases that match TRBD1. Germline V lookup: CDR1 SGHRS, CDR2 YFSETQ. This CDR3 is built from 13 residues. J was trimmed by 6 bases and V by 4 bases; bases with no gene match: 3. The CDR3 DNA reads TGCGCCAGCAGCAATGGACAGGCCGGGGAGCTGTTTTTT. Protein: CASSNGQAGELFF. Variable domain in full (rest from reference TRBV5-1 and TRBJ2-2): KAGVTQTPRYLIKTRGQQVTLSCSPISGHRSVSWYQQTPGQGLQFLFEYFSETQRNKGNFPGRFSGRQFSNSRSEMNVSTLELGDSALYLCASSNGQAGELFFGEGSRLTVL.

The chain joins TRBV12-3 or TRBV12-4 to TRBJ1-6; the match to TRBD1 covers 11 bases. This CDR3 has 14 residues. Trimming removed 6 bases from V and 9 bases from J; junction bases left unmatched: 4. The CDR3 nucleotides are TGTGCCAGCAGCCTGGACAGGGGGCCTTCACCCCTCCACTTT. This gives the protein CASSLDRGPSPLHF.

The chain recombines TRBV7-4 with TRBJ2-7; no clear D gene. Trimming took off 5 bases at V and 12 bases at J, with 14 bases between the two ends. The CDR3 is 11 residues long. Per the germline V gene, CDR1 is SGHVT and CDR2 is SQSDAQ. The CDR3 is CASSRQTRAYF. The CDR3 DNA sequence: TGTGCCAGCAGCCGTCAGACCCGGGCGTACTTC.

The table lists this clonotype with a few counts. The gene calls are TRBV20-1 and TRBJ2-7; D may match TRBD1 or TRBD2 (5 bases each). Between the trimmed V and J ends, which lost 6 bases and 3 bases, there was a span of 15 bases. CDR3 length: 13 residues. CDR1 is DFQATT and CDR2 is SNEGSKA in the germline V gene (reference sequence). The CDR3 is CSAEGPDLYEQYF. The CDR3, as DNA: TGCAGTGCAGAGGGACCGGACCTCTACGAGCAGTACTTC.

This clonotype has only a few counts. This chain links TRBV7-9 with TRBJ2-7; maybe TRBD2 (5 bases). Trimming pared 4 bases from V and 5 bases from J, leaving 18 bases between. Germline values: CDR1 SEHNR, CDR2 FQNEAQ (reference sequence). The CDR3 loop spans 15 amino acids. CDR3 in amino acids: CASSSARPGYDEQYF. The CDR3 nucleotides are TGTGCCAGCAGCTCAGCAAGGCCGGGGTACGACGAGCAGTACTTC.

This clonotype was found a few times. The J gene is TRBJ2-7, the V gene TRBV2, with D tentatively TRBD2 (6 bases). The germline V gene has CDR1 SNHLY and CDR2 FYNNEI. This CDR3 contains 15 residues. The V end lost 6 bases, the J end lost 4 bases, and 19 bases lay between the germline ends. CDR3 DNA: TGTGCCAGCAGCGGTTCGGGCGGGAATGGGTACGAGCAGTACTTC. This codes for CASSGSGGNGYEQYF.

This clonotype has just a few counts. J is TRBJ2-3 and V is TRBV10-3, with D possibly being TRBD1 (6 bases). Germline V lookup: CDR1 ENHRY, CDR2 SYGVKD. Trimming left V 6 bases short and J 2 bases short, with 15 bases between. The CDR3 is 15 amino acids. In nucleotides, the CDR3 is TGTGCCATCAGCGCTACAGGGCTTGACACAGATACGCAGTATTTT. Protein sequence: CAISATGLDTDTQYF.

The chain is built from TRBV4-3 and TRBJ2-7; D is unresolved. The germline V gene encodes CDR1 LGHNA and CDR2 YSLEER. This CDR3 is built from 15 residues. V was cut by 0 bases and J by 2 bases, with 11 bases left in between. The CDR3 region has the DNA TGCGCCAGCAGCCAAGATCTGGGGTTCGCCTACGAGCAGTACTTC. This codes for CASSQDLGFAYEQYF.

This sequence joins TRBV5-1 and TRBJ2-5, with D possibly being TRBD1 (6 bases). The V end lost 4 bases, the J end lost 2 bases, and 15 bases lay between the germline ends. This CDR3 is 15 amino acids long. Germline V lookup: CDR1 SGHRS, CDR2 YFSETQ. The CDR3: CASSPGQIGQETQYF. DNA of the CDR3: TGCGCCAGCAGCCCCGGACAGATTGGTCAAGAGACCCAGTACTTC.

The chain uses TRBV5-5 and TRBJ1-2; D ambiguous. The V and J ends lost 2 bases and 5 bases respectively, with 13 bases between them. Looked up from germline, CDR1 is SGHKS and CDR2 is YYEKEE (reference sequence). The CDR3 covers 14 residues. CDR3 sequence (DNA): TGTGCCAGCAGCTTTGGCGACGGGTTGTATGGCTACACCTTC. Its protein product is CASSFGDGLYGYTF.

This clonotype has a single count. V gene TRBV29-1 combines with J gene TRBJ2-2, with TRBD2 as a possible D gene (5 bases). The CDR3 contains 12 residues. The V end lost 6 bases, the J end lost 1 base, and 6 bases lay between the germline ends. Germline V gene sequence: CDR1 SQVTM, CDR2 ANQGSEA. The CDR3 loop is CSVTKNTGELFF. The CDR3 DNA reads as TGCAGCGTGACTAAGAACACCGGGGAGCTGTTTTTT.

The genes are TRBV15 and TRBJ2-7; the D is unclear. The V gene lost 2 bases and the J gene lost 3 bases, with 8 bases spanning the gap. The CDR3 is 13 residues long. Germline-derived CDR1 and CDR2 are LNHNV and YYDKDF (reference sequence). The CDR3 is CATSRPPFYEQYF. In DNA, the CDR3 is TGTGCCACCAGCAGACCTCCGTTCTACGAGCAGTACTTC.

This clonotype occurred many times. V and J are TRBV7-9 and TRBJ1-1; D gene uncertain. V lost 6 bases and J lost 1, with 15 bases in between. The CDR3 covers 15 residues. Germline CDR1 SEHNR, CDR2 FQNEAQ (reference sequence). CDR3 coding DNA: TGTGCCAGCAGTCGGGGATGGGCAGCGAACACTGAAGCTTTCTTT. The encoded protein is CASSRGWAANTEAFF. Variable domain in full (rest from reference TRBV7-9 and TRBJ1-1): DTGVSQNPRHKITKRGQNVTFRCDPISEHNRLYWYRQTLGQGPEFLTYFQNEAQLEKSRLLSDRFSAERPKGSFSTLEIQRTEQGDSAMYLCASSRGWAANTEAFFGQGTRLTVV.

The table lists this clonotype with a few counts. V and J are TRBV5-1 and TRBJ2-5, with D perhaps TRBD1 (6 bases). This CDR3 comprises 14 residues. Deletions cut 4 bases from V and 2 bases from J, with 12 bases between. Per germline, CDR1 SGHRS and CDR2 YFSETQ. The chain's CDR3 is CASSRTVLQETQYF. The CDR3 DNA follows: TGCGCCAGCAGCCGGACAGTATTACAAGAGACCCAGTACTTC.

In this sample, this clonotype turned up once. This chain links TRBV12-3 or TRBV12-4 with TRBJ2-1, with D possibly TRBD1 on 6 matching bases. The V end lost 1 base, the J end lost 12 bases, and 10 bases lay between the germline ends. There are 12 residues in the CDR3. For the CDR3, the DNA is TGTGCCAGCAGTTTAGGGTGGGGGCCGCAGTTCTTC. As protein: CASSLGWGPQFF.

The chain uses TRBV15 and TRBJ2-5, with a weak D call TRBD2 (6 bases). Germline loops: CDR1 LNHNV, CDR2 YYDKDF (reference sequence). V was shortened by 1 base and J by 2 bases, with 11 bases between the two germline ends. The CDR3 is 15 amino acids. The CDR3 spells CATSRALGGQETQYF. CDR3 sequence (DNA): TGTGCCACCAGCAGAGCACTCGGGGGACAAGAGACCCAGTACTTC.

This clonotype was seen a few times. In DNA, the CDR3 is TGTGCCAGCAGTGTCGTCAGGGGGTGGAACACTGAAGCTTTCTTT. Amino acids: CASSVVRGWNTEAFF. The chain carries TRBV6-1 and TRBJ1-1; 7 nucleotides align to TRBD1. Germline V gene sequence: CDR1 MNHNS, CDR2 SASEGT. Trimming cost V 4 bases and J 1 base; bases outside gene matches: 6. The CDR3 runs to 15 residues.